The source of this T cell receptor beta chain is a study of T cell responses to AZD1222 COVID-19 vaccine. Method: immunoSEQ multiplex PCR; TCRdb's copy keeps in-frame clones and lacks some. The table lists roughly 78,000 clones, about 82% of them singletons. The V gene lost 2 bases and the J gene lost 6 bases, with 11 bases spanning the gap. Germline loops: CDR1 SGHTS, CDR2 YDEGEE. CDR3 length: 14 residues. This rearrangement joins TRBV5-8 to TRBJ1-4; D not certain. The source of this sequence is an adult in good health. This specimen was peripheral blood, taken on day 0 of AZD1222 vaccination. The CDR3 DNA follows: TGTGCCAGCAGCTTCTTTCCGAGAGATGAAAAACTGTTTTTT. As protein: CASSFFPRDEKLFF.